This T cell receptor beta chain is from a study of T cell responses to AZD1222 COVID-19 vaccine. Turning to the study itself: Pooled together were second doses at about 4 or about 12 weeks. Points from the study as a whole: The CD4 TCRs associated with vaccination extended across spike and predominated at 160-218 and 743-854.

Germline V gene lookup returns CDR1 LGHNA and CDR2 YNFKEQ. V shed 6 bases, J shed 6 bases, and the junction held 9 bases outside the gene matches. This CDR3 region has 14 residues. Here immunoSEQ multiplex PCR was the method, and the copy in TCRdb shows in-frame clones only, minus some. The sample lists 80,000 to 95,000 clones; about 78% were seen once. On this clone itself: What it recognizes is unknown.

The TCR originated in an adult in good health. This sequence joins TRBV4-2 and TRBJ1-2, with 8 bases identical to TRBD1. The source was peripheral blood, collected on day 0 of AZD1222 vaccination. CDR3 sequence: CASSGQGSSNGYTF. The CDR3 coding sequence is TGTGCCAGCAGTGGACAGGGAAGTTCTAATGGCTACACCTTC.